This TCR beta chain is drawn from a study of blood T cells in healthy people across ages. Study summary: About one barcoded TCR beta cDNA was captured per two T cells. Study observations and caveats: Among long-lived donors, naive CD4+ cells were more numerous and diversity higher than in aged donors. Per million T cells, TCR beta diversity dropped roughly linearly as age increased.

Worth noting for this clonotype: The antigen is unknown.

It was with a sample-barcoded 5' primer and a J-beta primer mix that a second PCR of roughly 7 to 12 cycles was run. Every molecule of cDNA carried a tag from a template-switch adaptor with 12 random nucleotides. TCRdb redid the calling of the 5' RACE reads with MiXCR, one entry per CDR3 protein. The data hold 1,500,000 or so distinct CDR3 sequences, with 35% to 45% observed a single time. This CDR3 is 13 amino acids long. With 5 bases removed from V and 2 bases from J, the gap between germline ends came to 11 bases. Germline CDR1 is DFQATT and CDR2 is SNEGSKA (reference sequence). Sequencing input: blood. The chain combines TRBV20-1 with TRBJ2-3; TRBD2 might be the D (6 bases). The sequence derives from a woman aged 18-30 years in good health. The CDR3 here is CSALEGVTDTQYF. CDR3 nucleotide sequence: TGCAGTGCTTTGGAGGGCGTCACAGATACGCAGTATTTT.